Listed here are 18 T cell receptor beta chains from one sample, sequenced in a study of blood T cells in healthy people across ages. Together with a sample-barcoded 5' primer, a J-beta primer mix was included in a second PCR lasting roughly 6 to 12 cycles. TCRdb used MiXCR to reprocess the 5' RACE reads, holding one entry per CDR3 protein. The sample comprises 650,000 to 700,000 distinct CDR3 sequences, 32% of which are singletons, and roughly 15% rests with the top ten. The sequencing sample was made of blood. These receptors came from a woman aged 80 or older in good health.

As for this clonotype: This may be a read error, as it is one base from a much larger clone. The V gene is TRBV9, the J gene TRBJ2-5, with a tentative D call TRBD1 (6 bases). V lost 5 bases and J 11 bases, leaving 19 bases between the germline ends. CDR3 length: 13 amino acids. Per the germline V gene, CDR1 is SGDLS and CDR2 is YYNGEE. This CDR3 reads CASSYADSAEQYF. Here the CDR3 DNA reads TGTGCCAGCAGTTATGCGGACAGTGCGGAGCAGTACTTC.

In its sample, this clonotype was seen many times. A junction end diverges from the germline sequence, so it may reflect a read error. The rearrangement links TRBV7-2 to TRBJ2-1, with a weak D call TRBD2 (5 bases). Germline V gives CDR1 SGHTA, CDR2 FQGNSA. CDR3 length: 15 amino acids. For the CDR3, the DNA is TGTGACAGCAGCCCTTACCCGGGGTCCTACAATGAGCAGTTCTTC. As protein: CDSSPYPGSYNEQFF. The variable domain in full, completed from reference TRBV7-2 and TRBJ2-1, reads GAGVSQSPSNKVTEKGKDVELRCDPISGHTALYWYRQSLGQGLEFLIYFQGNSAPDKSGLPSDRFSAERTGGSVSTLTIQRTQQEDSAVYLCDSSPYPGSYNEQFFGPGTRLTVL.

The V and J genes are TRBV19 and TRBJ2-1; 12 bases are a match to TRBD2. Germline V gene lookup returns CDR1 LNHDA and CDR2 SQIVND (reference sequence). The CDR3 length is 12 residues. V lost 8 bases, J lost 14 bases, and 7 bases stayed unmatched. The CDR3 reads CASGLAGGAEFF. For the CDR3, the DNA is TGTGCCAGTGGCCTAGCGGGGGGGGCGGAGTTCTTC.

The CDR3 here is CASEDRDPSPLHF. CDR3 DNA: TGTGCCAGCGAGGACAGGGACCCCTCACCCCTCCACTTT. The rearrangement links TRBV2 to TRBJ1-6, with 8 positions matching TRBD1. Germline-derived CDR1 and CDR2 are SNHLY and FYNNEI. The CDR3 runs to 13 residues. With 8 bases clipped from V and 10 bases from J, the junction kept 7 bases outside the gene matches. Variable domain in full (rest from reference TRBV2 and TRBJ1-6): EPEVTQTPSHQVTQMGQEVILRCVPISNHLYFYWYRQILGQKVEFLVSFYNNEISEKSEIFDDQFSVERPDGSNFTLKIRSTKLEDSAMYFCASEDRDPSPLHFGNGTRLTVT.

This clonotype was observed a handful of times. The genes are TRBV9 and TRBJ2-2, with D perhaps being TRBD1 or TRBD2 (5 bases each). The germline V gene encodes CDR1 SGDLS and CDR2 YYNGEE. Trimming stripped 1 base from V and 2 bases from J, with 15 bases between. The CDR3 contains 17 residues. The CDR3 coding sequence is TGTGCCAGCAGCGTAAAAAGAGAGGGGTTAAACACCGGGGAGCTGTTTTTT. Protein product: CASSVKREGLNTGELFF.

This clonotype was observed many times. The chain uses TRBV15 and TRBJ2-7; 9 bases map to TRBD1. This CDR3 contains 15 residues. With V trimmed by 4 bases and J by 2 bases, 6 bases remained unmatched. Germline lookup yields CDR1 LNHNV and CDR2 YYDKDF (reference sequence). CDR3 region: CATSTGQGWPYEQYF. The CDR3 bases are TGTGCCACCAGCACCGGACAGGGGTGGCCCTACGAGCAGTACTTC.

This clonotype was counted at least ten times. The rearrangement uses TRBV5-5 and TRBJ2-3; maybe TRBD2 (6 bases). Germline V gene lookup returns CDR1 SGHKS and CDR2 YYEKEE (reference sequence). The CDR3 has 15 residues. With 4 bases removed from V and 1 base from J, the gap between germline ends came to 13 bases. CDR3 loop: CASSALTGGTDTQYF. The CDR3 DNA sequence: TGTGCCAGCAGCGCTCTAACGGGGGGCACAGATACGCAGTATTTT.

This clonotype showed up many times. The chain has TRBV20-1 and TRBJ1-5; the match to TRBD1 covers 8 bases. The CDR3 covers 15 residues. Unmatched junction bases numbered 9, after V lost 3 bases and J lost 5 bases. CDR1 is DFQATT and CDR2 is SNEGSKA in the germline V gene (reference sequence). Here the CDR3 reads CSASTQGARDQPQHF. CDR3 nucleotide sequence: TGCAGTGCTAGTACCCAGGGGGCGAGAGATCAGCCCCAGCATTTT.

This clonotype was counted at least ten times. The rearrangement joins TRBV12-3 or TRBV12-4 to TRBJ1-2; D is ambiguous. With 5 bases removed from V and 13 bases from J, the gap between germline ends came to 20 bases. The CDR3 sequence is 13 residues long. The CDR3 sequence: CASSPLHSRDLTF. CDR3 sequence (DNA): TGTGCCAGCAGTCCCCTCCACTCCAGAGACCTCACCTTC.

This clonotype was recorded many times. This chain links TRBV9 with TRBJ2-5; no reliable D call. The V and J ends lost 3 bases and 5 bases respectively, with 11 bases between them. Germline CDR1 and CDR2: SGDLS and YYNGEE. This CDR3 is 13 amino acids long. The CDR3 region is CASSDTLGETQYF. The DNA of the CDR3 is TGTGCCAGCAGCGACACATTGGGGGAGACCCAGTACTTC.

This clonotype was counted only a few times. Possible read error: a much larger clone is one base away. The rearrangement uses TRBV24-1 and TRBJ2-1; TRBD1 might be the D (6 bases). The germline CDR1 and CDR2 sequences are KGHDR and SFDVKD. The CDR3 runs 15 residues. CDR3 in amino acids: CTTSDTEAGAEEQFF. The CDR3, as DNA: TGTACCACCAGTGATACCGAGGCAGGGGCCGAGGAGCAGTTCTTC.

This chain connects TRBV7-2 to TRBJ1-1, with D uncertain. The CDR3 length is 14 residues. V dropped 3 bases and J dropped 5 bases, with 13 bases sitting between them. Germline CDR1 SGHTA, CDR2 FQGNSA. The chain's CDR3 is CASSFASGVTEAFF. The CDR3, as DNA: TGTGCCAGCAGCTTCGCCTCCGGGGTGACTGAAGCTTTCTTT.

The rearrangement links TRBV12-3 or TRBV12-4 to TRBJ2-2, with TRBD1 identical over 9 bases. V lost 5 bases, J lost 6 bases, and 7 bases stayed unmatched. This CDR3 is 15 amino acids long. DNA of the CDR3: TGTGCCAGCAGTCCGGGGACAGGGTACGCCGGGGAGCTGTTTTTT. Translating it yields CASSPGTGYAGELFF.

This clonotype was detected ten times or more. This chain connects TRBV6-6 to TRBJ2-7; the D is unclear. Germline V gene data show CDR1 as MNHNY and CDR2 as SVGAGI (reference sequence). Trimming took 4 bases from V and 2 from J, leaving 9 bases between them. This CDR3 is built from 13 residues. Here the CDR3 DNA reads TGTGCCAGCAGTTTGGGTATCCCCTACGAGCAGTACTTC. As protein: CASSLGIPYEQYF.

In its sample, this clonotype was seen many times. The V call is TRBV3-1, the J call TRBJ2-5; D is possibly TRBD1 (6 bases). V dropped 10 bases and J dropped 2 bases, with 14 bases sitting between them. Germline V CDR1 and CDR2: LGHDT, YNNKEL (reference sequence). There are 13 residues in the CDR3. The CDR3 DNA is TGTGCCACCAAAGTGGGGGCTCAAGAGACCCAGTACTTC. Protein: CATKVGAQETQYF.

This chain joins TRBV12-3 or TRBV12-4 and TRBJ2-3; 7 bases line up with TRBD1. The CDR3 contains 14 residues. Trimming cost V 3 bases and J 4 bases; bases outside gene matches: 4. For the CDR3, the DNA is TGTGCCAGCAGTTTGGGACAGAGACCAGATACGCAGTATTTT. Amino acid sequence: CASSLGQRPDTQYF.

In this sample, this clonotype turned up a few times. The V and J genes are TRBV10-3 and TRBJ2-1, with 7 bases that match TRBD2. The CDR3 has 17 amino acids. V lost 3 bases and J lost 0; bases outside the gene matches: 8. Germline V gene data show CDR1 as ENHRY and CDR2 as SYGVKD. In DNA, the CDR3 is TGTGCCATCAGTGACCCGGCTAGCGGCAGCTCCTACAATGAGCAGTTCTTC. Translated: CAISDPASGSSYNEQFF.

This clonotype showed up many times. The chain has TRBV15 and TRBJ2-1; a weak D match, TRBD2 (6 bases). Trimming removed 0 bases at V and 7 bases at J, with 16 bases between. The CDR3 loop spans 16 amino acids. From germline, CDR1 is LNHNV and CDR2 YYDKDF (reference sequence). DNA for the CDR3: TGTGCCACCAGCAGAGATTACGGCGGGGTACGGAATGAGCAGTTCTTC. The encoded protein is CATSRDYGGVRNEQFF.